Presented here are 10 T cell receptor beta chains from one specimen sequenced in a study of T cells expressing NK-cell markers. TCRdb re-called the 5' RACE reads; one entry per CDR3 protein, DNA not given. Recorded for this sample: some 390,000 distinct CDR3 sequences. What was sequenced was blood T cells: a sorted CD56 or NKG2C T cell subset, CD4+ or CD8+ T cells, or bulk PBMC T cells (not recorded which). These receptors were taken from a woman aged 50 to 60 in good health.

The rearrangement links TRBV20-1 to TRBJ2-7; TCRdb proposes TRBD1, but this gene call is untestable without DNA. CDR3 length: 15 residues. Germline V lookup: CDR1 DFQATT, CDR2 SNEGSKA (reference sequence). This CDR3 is CSAVRDRGTLYEQYF.

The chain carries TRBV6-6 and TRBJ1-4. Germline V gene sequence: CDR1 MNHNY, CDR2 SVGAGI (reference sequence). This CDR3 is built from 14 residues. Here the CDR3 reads CASSYTGTNEKLFF.

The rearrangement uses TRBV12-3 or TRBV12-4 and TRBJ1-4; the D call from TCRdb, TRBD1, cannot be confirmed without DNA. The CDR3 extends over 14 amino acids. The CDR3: CASSPGTGNEKLFF.

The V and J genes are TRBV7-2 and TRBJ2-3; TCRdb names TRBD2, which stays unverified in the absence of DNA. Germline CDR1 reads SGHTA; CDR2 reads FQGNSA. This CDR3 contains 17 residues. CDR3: CASSLIGPGGGTDTQYF.

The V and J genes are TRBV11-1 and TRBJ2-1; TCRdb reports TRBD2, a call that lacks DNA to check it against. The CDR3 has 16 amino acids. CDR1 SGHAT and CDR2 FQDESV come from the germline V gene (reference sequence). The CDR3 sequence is CASSFLAGGTYNEQFF.

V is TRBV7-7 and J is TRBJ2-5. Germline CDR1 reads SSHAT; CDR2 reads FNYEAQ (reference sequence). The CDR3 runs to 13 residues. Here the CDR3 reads CASSDWSSETQYF. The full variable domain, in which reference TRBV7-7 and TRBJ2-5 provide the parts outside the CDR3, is GAGVSQSPRYKVTKRGQDVTLRCDPISSHATLYWYQQALGQGPEFLTYFNYEAQPDKSGLPSDRFSAERPEGSISTLTIQRTEQRDSAMYRCASSDWSSETQYFGPGTRLLVL.

The CDR3 spells CASSRRVPTNEKLFF. This chain connects TRBV6-5 to TRBJ1-4; the TCRdb call, TRBD1, lacks DNA for checking. Germline assignment: CDR1 MNHEY and CDR2 SVGAGI. This CDR3 comprises 15 residues.

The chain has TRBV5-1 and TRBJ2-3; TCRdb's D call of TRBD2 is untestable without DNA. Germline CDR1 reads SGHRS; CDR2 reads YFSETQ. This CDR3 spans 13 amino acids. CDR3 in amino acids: CASSPGTSGRPYF.

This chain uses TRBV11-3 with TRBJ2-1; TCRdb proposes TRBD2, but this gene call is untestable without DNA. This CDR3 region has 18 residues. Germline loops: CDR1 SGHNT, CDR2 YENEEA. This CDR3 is CASSLGGLAGAIYNEQFF.

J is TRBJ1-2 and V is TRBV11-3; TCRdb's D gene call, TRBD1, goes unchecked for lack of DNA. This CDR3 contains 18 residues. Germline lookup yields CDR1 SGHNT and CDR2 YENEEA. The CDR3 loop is CASSWPRDSSSPNYGYTF.